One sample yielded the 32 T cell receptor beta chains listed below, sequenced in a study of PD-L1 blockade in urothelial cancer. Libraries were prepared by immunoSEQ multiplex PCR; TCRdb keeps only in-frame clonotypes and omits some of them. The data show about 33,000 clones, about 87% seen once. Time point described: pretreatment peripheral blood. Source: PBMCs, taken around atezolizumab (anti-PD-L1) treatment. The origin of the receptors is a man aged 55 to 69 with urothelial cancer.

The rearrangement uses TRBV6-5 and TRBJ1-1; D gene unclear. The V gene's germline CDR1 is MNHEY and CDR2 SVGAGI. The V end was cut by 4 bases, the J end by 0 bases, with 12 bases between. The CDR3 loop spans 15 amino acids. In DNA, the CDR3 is TGTGCCAGCAGTTTGGGCAGAACGATGAACACTGAAGCTTTCTTT. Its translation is CASSLGRTMNTEAFF.

This CDR3 is CASAQRGTAGNSPLHF. The DNA of the CDR3 is TGCGCCAGCGCTCAACGTGGGACAGCAGGCAATTCACCCCTCCACTTT. The V call is TRBV5-1, the J call TRBJ1-6, with 7 bases identical to TRBD1. Trimming at V came to 7 bases and at J to 7 bases, leaving 14 bases not matched to a gene. This CDR3 is built from 16 residues. Per germline, CDR1 SGHRS and CDR2 YFSETQ.

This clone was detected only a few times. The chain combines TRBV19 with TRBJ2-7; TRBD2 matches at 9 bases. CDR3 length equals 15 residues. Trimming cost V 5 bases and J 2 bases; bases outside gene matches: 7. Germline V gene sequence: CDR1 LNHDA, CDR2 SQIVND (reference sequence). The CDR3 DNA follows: TGTGCCAGTAGTCTACAGACTAGCGGCACCTACGAGCAGTACTTC. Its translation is CASSLQTSGTYEQYF.

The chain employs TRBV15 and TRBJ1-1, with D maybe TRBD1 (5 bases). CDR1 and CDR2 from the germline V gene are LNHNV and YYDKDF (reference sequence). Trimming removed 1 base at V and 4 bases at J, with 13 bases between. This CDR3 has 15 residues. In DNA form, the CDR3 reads TGTGCCACCAGCAGAGTCGTGGGGCGGAGCACTGAAGCTTTCTTT. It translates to CATSRVVGRSTEAFF.

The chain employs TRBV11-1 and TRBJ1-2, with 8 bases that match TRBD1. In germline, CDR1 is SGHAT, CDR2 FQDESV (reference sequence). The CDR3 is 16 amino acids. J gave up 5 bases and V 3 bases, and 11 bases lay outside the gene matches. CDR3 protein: CASSFSPGGAGYGYTF. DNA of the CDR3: TGTGCCAGCAGCTTTTCGCCAGGGGGCGCTGGGTATGGCTACACCTTC.

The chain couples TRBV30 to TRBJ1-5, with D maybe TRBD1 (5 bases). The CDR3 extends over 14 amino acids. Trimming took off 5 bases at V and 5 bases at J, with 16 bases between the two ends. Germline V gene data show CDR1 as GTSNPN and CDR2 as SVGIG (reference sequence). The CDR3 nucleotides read TGTGCCTGGGGGACGGGGGTGTTTGATCAGCCCCAGCATTTT. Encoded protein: CAWGTGVFDQPQHF.

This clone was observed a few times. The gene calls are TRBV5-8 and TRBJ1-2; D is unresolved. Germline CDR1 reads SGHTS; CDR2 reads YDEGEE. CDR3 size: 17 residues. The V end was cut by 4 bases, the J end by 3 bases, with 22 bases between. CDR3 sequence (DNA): TGTGCCAGCAGCCATTCACAGTACAGCAAACTTCACTATGGCTACACCTTC. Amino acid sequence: CASSHSQYSKLHYGYTF.

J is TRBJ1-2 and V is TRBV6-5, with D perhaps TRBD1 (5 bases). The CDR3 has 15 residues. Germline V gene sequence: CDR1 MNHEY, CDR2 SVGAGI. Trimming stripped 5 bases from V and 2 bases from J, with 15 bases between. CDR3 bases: TGTGCCAGCAGTAGATGGACATTTTCCAACTATGGCTACACCTTC. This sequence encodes CASSRWTFSNYGYTF.

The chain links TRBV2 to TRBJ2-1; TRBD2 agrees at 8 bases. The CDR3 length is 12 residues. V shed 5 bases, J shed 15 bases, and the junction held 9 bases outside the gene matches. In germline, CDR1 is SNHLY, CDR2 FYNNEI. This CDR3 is CASSYREGHGFF. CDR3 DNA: TGTGCCAGCAGTTATCGGGAGGGCCACGGGTTCTTC.

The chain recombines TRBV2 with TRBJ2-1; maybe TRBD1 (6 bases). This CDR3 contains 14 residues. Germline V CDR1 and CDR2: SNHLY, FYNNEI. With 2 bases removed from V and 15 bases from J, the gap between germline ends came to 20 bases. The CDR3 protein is CASSERELGDKRFF. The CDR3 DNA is TGTGCCAGCAGTGAAAGGGAGCTGGGGGACAAAAGGTTCTTC.

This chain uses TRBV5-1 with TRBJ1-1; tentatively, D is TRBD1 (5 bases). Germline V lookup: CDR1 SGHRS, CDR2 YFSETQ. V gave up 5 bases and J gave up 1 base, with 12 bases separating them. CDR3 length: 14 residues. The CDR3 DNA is TGCGCCAGCAGGCATGGGGACTCGAACACTGAAGCTTTCTTT. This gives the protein CASRHGDSNTEAFF.

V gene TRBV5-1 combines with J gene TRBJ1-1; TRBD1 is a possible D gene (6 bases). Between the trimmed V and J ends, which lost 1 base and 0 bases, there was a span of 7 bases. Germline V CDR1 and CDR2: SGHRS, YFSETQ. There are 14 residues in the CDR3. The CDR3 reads CASSLQGMNTEAFF. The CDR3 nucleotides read TGCGCCAGCAGCTTGCAGGGGATGAACACTGAAGCTTTCTTT.

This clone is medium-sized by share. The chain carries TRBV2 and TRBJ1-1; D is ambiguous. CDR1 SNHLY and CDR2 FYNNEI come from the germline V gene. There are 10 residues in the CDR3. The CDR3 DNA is TGTGCTGGGCGATACAGTGAAGCTTTCTTT. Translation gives CAGRYSEAFF.

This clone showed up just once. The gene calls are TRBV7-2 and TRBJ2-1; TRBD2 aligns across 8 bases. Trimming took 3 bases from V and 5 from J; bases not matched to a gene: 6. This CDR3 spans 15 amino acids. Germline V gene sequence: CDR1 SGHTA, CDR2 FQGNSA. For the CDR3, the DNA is TGTGCCAGCAGCTTGGGTAGCGGGATCCACAATGAGCAGTTCTTC. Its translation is CASSLGSGIHNEQFF. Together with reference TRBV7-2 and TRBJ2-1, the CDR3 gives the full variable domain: GAGVSQSPSNKVTEKGKDVELRCDPISGHTALYWYRQSLGQGLEFLIYFQGNSAPDKSGLPSDRFSAERTGGSVSTLTIQRTQQEDSAVYLCASSLGSGIHNEQFFGPGTRLTVL.

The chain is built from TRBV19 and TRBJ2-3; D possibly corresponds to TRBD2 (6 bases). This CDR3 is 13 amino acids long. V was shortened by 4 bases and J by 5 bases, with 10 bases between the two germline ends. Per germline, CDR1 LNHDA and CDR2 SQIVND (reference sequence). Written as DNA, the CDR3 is TGTGCCAGTAGTAGTGGCGGGATAGATACGCAGTATTTT. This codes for CASSSGGIDTQYF.

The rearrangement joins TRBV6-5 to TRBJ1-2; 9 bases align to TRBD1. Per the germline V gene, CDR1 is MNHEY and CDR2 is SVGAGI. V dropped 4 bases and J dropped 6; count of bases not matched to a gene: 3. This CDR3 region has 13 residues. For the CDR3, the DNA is TGTGCCAGCAGTTCCACAGGGGGCAATGGCTACACCTTC. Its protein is CASSSTGGNGYTF.

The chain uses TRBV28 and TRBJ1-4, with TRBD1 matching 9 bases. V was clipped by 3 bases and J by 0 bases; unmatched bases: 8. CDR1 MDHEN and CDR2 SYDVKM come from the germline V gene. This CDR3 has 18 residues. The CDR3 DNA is TGTGCCAGCAGTTTGTGGGGGACAGGGATGGCAACTAATGAAAAACTGTTTTTT. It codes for CASSLWGTGMATNEKLFF.

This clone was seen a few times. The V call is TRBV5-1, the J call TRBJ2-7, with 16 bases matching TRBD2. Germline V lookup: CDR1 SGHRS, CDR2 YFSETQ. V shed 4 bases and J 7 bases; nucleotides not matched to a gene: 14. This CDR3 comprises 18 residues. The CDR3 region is CASSTPGTSGRVVGEQYF. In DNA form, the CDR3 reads TGCGCCAGCAGCACCCCCGGGACTAGCGGGAGGGTAGTGGGTGAGCAGTACTTC.

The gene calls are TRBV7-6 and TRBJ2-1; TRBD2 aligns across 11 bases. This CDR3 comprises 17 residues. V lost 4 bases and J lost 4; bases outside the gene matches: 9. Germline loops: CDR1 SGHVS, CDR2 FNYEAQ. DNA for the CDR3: TGTGCCAGCAGCTCGGGACTAGCGGAAAGTATATACAATGAGCAGTTCTTC. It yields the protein CASSSGLAESIYNEQFF. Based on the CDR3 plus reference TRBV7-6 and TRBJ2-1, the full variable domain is GAGVSQSPRYKVTKRGQDVALRCDPISGHVSLYWYRQALGQGPEFLTYFNYEAQQDKSGLPNDRFSAERPEGSISTLTIQRTEQRDSAMYRCASSSGLAESIYNEQFFGPGTRLTVL.

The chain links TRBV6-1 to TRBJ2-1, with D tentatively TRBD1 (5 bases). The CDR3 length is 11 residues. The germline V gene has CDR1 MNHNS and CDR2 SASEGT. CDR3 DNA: TGTGGATCATCAGTGGACACTGGTGAGTTCTTC. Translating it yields CGSSVDTGEFF.

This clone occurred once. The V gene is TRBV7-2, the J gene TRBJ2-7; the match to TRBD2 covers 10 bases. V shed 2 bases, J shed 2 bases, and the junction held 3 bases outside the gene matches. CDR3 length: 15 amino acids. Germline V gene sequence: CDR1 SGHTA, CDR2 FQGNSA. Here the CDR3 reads CASSLTSGDTYEQYF. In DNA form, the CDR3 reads TGTGCCAGCAGCTTAACTAGCGGGGACACCTACGAGCAGTACTTC.

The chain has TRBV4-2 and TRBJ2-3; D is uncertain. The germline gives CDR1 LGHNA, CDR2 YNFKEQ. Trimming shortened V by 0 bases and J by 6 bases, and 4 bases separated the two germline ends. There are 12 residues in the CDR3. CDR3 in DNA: TGTGCCAGCAGCCAAGATCTTGATACGCAGTATTTT. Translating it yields CASSQDLDTQYF.

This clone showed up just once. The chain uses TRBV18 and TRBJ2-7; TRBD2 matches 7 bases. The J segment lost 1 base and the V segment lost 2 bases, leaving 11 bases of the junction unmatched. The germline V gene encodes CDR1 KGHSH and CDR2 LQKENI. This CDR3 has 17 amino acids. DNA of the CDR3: TGTGCCAGCTCACCAACCGGCCTAGCGGAGTGGTCCTACGAGCAGTACTTC. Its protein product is CASSPTGLAEWSYEQYF. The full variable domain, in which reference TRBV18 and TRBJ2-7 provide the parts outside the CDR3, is NAGVMQNPRHLVRRRGQEARLRCSPMKGHSHVYWYRQLPEEGLKFMVYLQKENIIDESGMPKERFSAEFPKEGPSILRIQQVVRGDSAAYFCASSPTGLAEWSYEQYFGPGTRLTVT.

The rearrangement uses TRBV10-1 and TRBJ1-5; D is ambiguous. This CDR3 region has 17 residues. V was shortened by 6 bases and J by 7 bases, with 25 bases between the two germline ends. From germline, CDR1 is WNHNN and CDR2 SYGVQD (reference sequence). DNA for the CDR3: TGCGCCAGCAGGGAGGAGGGAGGAAGGGAATTCTGCCAGCCCCAGCATTTT. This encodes CASREEGGREFCQPQHF.

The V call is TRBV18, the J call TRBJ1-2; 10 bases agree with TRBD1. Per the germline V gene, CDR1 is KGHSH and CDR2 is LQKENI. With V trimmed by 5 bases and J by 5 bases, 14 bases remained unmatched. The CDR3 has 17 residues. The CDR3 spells CASSSQIATGGEYGYTF. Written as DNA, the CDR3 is TGTGCCAGCTCATCGCAAATCGCGACAGGGGGCGAATATGGCTACACCTTC. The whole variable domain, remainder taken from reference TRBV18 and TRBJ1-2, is NAGVMQNPRHLVRRRGQEARLRCSPMKGHSHVYWYRQLPEEGLKFMVYLQKENIIDESGMPKERFSAEFPKEGPSILRIQQVVRGDSAAYFCASSSQIATGGEYGYTFGSGTRLTVV.

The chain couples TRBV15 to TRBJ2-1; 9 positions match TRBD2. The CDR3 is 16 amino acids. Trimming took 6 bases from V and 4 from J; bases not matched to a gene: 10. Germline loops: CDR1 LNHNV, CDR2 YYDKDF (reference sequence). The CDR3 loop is CATRDIAGGSYNEQFF. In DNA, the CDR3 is TGTGCCACCAGGGATATTGCGGGAGGGAGTTACAATGAGCAGTTCTTC.

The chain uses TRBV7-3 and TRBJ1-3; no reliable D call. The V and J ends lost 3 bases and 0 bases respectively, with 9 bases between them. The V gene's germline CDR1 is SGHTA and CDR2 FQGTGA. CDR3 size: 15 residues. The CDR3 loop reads CASSFGGNSGNTIYF. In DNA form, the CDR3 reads TGTGCCAGCAGCTTTGGCGGGAACTCTGGAAACACCATATATTTT.

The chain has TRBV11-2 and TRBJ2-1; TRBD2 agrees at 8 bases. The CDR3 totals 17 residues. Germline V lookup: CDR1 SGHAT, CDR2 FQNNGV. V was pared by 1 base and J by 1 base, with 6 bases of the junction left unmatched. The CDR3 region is CASSLASGSISYNEQFF. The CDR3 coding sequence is TGTGCCAGCAGCTTAGCCAGCGGGAGTATTTCCTACAATGAGCAGTTCTTC.

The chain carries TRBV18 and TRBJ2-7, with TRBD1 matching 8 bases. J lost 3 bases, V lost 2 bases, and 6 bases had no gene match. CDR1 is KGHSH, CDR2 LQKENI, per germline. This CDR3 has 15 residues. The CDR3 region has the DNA TGTGCCAGCTCACCAGGCCCGGGACAGGACTACGAGCAGTACTTC. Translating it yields CASSPGPGQDYEQYF.

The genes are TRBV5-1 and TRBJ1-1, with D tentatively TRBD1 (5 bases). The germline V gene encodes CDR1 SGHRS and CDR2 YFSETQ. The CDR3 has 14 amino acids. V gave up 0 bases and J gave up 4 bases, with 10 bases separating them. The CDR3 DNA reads TGCGCCAGCAGCTTGGGGGGCGCGAGCACTGAAGCTTTCTTT. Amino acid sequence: CASSLGGASTEAFF.

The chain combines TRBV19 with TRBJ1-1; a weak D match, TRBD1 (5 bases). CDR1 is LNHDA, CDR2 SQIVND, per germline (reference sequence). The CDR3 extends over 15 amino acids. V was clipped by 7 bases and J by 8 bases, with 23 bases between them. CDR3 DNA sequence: TGTGCCAGTACCCCCGGAGGCGGGACCGCCCTCGAAGCTTTCTTT. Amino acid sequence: CASTPGGGTALEAFF.

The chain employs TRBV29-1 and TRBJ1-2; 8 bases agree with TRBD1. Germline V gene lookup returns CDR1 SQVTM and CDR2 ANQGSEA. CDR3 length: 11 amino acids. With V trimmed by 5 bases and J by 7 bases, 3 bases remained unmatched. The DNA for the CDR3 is TGCAGCGTTTCAGGGGGCTTTGGCTACACCTTC. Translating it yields CSVSGGFGYTF.